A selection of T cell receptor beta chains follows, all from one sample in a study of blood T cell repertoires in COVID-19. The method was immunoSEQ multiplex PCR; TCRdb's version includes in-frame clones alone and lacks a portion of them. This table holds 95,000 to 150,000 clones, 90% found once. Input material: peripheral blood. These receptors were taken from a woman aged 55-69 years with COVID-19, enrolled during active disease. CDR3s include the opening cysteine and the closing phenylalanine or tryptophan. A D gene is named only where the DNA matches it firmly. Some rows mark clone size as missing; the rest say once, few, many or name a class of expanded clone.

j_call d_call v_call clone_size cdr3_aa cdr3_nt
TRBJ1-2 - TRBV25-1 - CASRGFGTAYGYTF TGTGCCAGCAGGGGCTTTGGCACAGCCTATGGCTACACCTTC
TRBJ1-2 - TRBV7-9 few CASFGGGYGSYGYTF TGTGCCAGCTTTGGGGGAGGGTACGGATCCTATGGCTACACCTTC
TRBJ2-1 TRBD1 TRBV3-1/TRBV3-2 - CASSQLTGTDLYNEQFF TGTGCCAGCAGCCAACTAACCGGGACAGACCTTTACAATGAGCAGTTCTTC
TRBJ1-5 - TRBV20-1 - CSASLGQSGNQPQHF TGCAGTGCTAGTCTCGGACAGTCGGGCAATCAGCCCCAGCATTTT
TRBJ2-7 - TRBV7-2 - CASSYRDRYEQYF TGTGCCAGCAGCTACAGGGATCGCTACGAGCAGTACTTC
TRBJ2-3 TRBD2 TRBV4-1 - CASSLRGLAGGTDTQYF TGCGCCAGCAGCCTCCGGGGACTAGCGGGGGGCACAGATACGCAGTATTTT
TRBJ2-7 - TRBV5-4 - CASSLVGRGAYEQYF TGTGCCAGCAGCTTGGTTGGGCGGGGTGCCTACGAGCAGTACTTC
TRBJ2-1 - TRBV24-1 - CATSDGDRSSTYEQFF TGTGCCACCAGTGATGGAGACAGATCAAGCACTTATGAGCAGTTCTTC
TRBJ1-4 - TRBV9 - CASSVGAVRDEKLFF TGTGCCAGCAGCGTAGGTGCCGTCAGGGATGAAAAACTGTTTTTT
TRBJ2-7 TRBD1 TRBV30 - CAWRGTAVTYEQYF TGTGCCTGGAGGGGGACAGCCGTGACCTACGAGCAGTACTTC
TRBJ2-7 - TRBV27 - CASSLYGPSREQYF TGTGCCAGCAGTTTGTACGGTCCTTCTCGCGAGCAGTACTTC
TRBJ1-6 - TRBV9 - CASSAGHNNNSPLHF TGTGCCAGCAGCGCCGGACACAATAATAATTCACCCCTCCACTTT
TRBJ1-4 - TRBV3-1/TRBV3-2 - CASSHSWGEGKLFF TGTGCCAGCAGCCACTCCTGGGGGGAAGGGAAACTGTTTTTT
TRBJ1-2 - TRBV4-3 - CASSQDRGGGYGYTF TGCGCCAGCAGCCAAGATCGGGGTGGAGGTTATGGCTACACCTTC
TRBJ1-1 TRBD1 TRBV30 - CAWSPPGQGVTEAFF TGTGCCTGGAGTCCACCGGGACAGGGAGTTACTGAAGCTTTCTTT
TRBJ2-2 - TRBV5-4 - CASSPTASNTGELFF TGTGCCAGCAGCCCGACAGCTTCGAACACCGGGGAGCTGTTTTTT
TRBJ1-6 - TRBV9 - CASSVEARGPSPLHF TGTGCCAGCAGCGTAGAGGCTCGCGGGCCGTCACCCCTCCACTTT
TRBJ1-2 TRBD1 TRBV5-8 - CASSPRTGVHGYTF TGTGCCAGCAGCCCGCGAACAGGGGTTCATGGCTACACCTTC
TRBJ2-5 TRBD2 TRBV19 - CASRGTSGLQETQYF TGTGCCAGTAGGGGGACTAGCGGACTGCAAGAGACCCAGTACTTC
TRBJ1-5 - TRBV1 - CTSSQPSDSSLIIFQPQHF TGCACCAGCAGCCAGCCATCTGACAGTTCCCTAATTATTTTTCAGCCCCAGCATTTT
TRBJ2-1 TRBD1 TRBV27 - CASRISGGAYNEQFF TGTGCCAGCAGGATATCAGGGGGCGCCTACAATGAGCAGTTCTTC
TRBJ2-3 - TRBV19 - CASSRPASGGSTDTQYF TGTGCCAGTAGTAGGCCGGCTTCGGGGGGCTCCACAGATACGCAGTATTTT
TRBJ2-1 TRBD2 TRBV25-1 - CASMGLAGYNEQFF TGTGCCAGCATGGGACTAGCGGGGTACAATGAGCAGTTCTTC
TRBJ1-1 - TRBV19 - CASSIDLWNTEAFF TGTGCCAGTAGTATAGACCTCTGGAACACTGAAGCTTTCTTT
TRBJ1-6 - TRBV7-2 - CASSLSRVSPLHF TGTGCCAGCAGCTTAAGCAGGGTTTCACCCCTCCACTTT
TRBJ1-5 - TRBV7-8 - CASSLGGGSRNQPQHF TGTGCCAGCAGCTTAGGGGGAGGGTCTCGCAATCAGCCCCAGCATTTT
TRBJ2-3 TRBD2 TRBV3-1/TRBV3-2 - CASSSLAGVGDTQYF TGTGCCAGCAGCTCCCTAGCGGGGGTGGGAGATACGCAGTATTTT
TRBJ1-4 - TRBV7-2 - CASGPLGGAQTNEKLFF TGTGCCAGCGGGCCCTTGGGTGGGGCGCAAACTAATGAAAAACTGTTTTTT
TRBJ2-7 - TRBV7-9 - CASSYITGLEQYF TGTGCCAGCAGCTACATAACAGGGCTGGAGCAGTACTTC
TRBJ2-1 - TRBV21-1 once CASSKNVSVNHLENEQFF TGTGCCAGCAGCAAAAACGTTAGCGTCAATCATCTGGAGAATGAGCAGTTCTTC
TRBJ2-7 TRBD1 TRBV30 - CAWSRDRGRLGQYF TGTGCCTGGAGCCGGGACAGGGGGCGACTTGGGCAGTACTTC
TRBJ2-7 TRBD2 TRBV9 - CASSVGGGDEQYF TGTGCCAGCAGCGTAGGGGGAGGGGACGAGCAGTACTTC
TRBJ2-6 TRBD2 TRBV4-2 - CASSQDRGLAAGANVLTF TGTGCCAGCAGCCAAGATAGGGGACTAGCTGCTGGGGCCAACGTCCTGACTTTC
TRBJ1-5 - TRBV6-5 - CASSYQGPDQPQHF TGTGCCAGCAGTTACCAGGGGCCTGATCAGCCCCAGCATTTT
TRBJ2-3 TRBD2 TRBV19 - CASSMGTSGAPDTQYF TGTGCCAGTAGTATGGGGACTAGCGGGGCCCCAGATACGCAGTATTTT
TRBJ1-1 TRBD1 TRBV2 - CASTGRIRGSGEAFF TGTGCCAGCACCGGTCGTATCAGGGGGTCAGGTGAAGCTTTCTTT
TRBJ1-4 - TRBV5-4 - CASSLEQGDEKLFF TGTGCCAGCAGCTTGGAGCAGGGCGATGAAAAACTGTTTTTT
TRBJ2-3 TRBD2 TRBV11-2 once CASSPQGLAGGTDTQYF TGTGCCAGCAGCCCCCAAGGACTAGCGGGGGGCACAGATACGCAGTATTTT
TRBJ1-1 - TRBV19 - CASSIVAGYTEAFF TGTGCCAGTAGTATAGTTGCAGGGTACACTGAAGCTTTCTTT
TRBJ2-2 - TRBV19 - CASGPGAGELFF TGTGCCAGTGGACCCGGGGCCGGGGAGCTGTTTTTT
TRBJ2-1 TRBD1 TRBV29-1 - CSVETGDEQFF TGCAGCGTAGAGACAGGGGATGAGCAGTTCTTC
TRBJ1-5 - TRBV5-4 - CASSRGKPLRPQHF TGTGCCAGCAGCAGGGGCAAGCCCCTAAGGCCCCAGCATTTT
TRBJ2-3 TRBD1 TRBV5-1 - CASSYAGTGGTDTQYF TGCGCCAGCAGCTACGCCGGGACAGGGGGTACAGATACGCAGTATTTT
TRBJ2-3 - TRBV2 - CASSEAKGDTDTQYF TGTGCCAGCAGTGAAGCTAAAGGGGACACAGATACGCAGTATTTT
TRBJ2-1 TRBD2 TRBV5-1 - CASSPRTSGGRYNEQFF TGCGCCAGCAGCCCTCGGACTAGCGGGGGCCGTTACAATGAGCAGTTCTTC
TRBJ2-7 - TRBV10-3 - CAISAVKIRTATSYEQYF TGTGCCATCAGTGCCGTCAAAATAAGGACAGCAACCTCCTACGAGCAGTACTTC
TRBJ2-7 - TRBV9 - CASGSMYEQYF TGTGCCAGCGGGAGTATGTACGAGCAGTACTTC
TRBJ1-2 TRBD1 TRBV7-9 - CASSLNRGDYGYTF TGTGCCAGCAGCTTAAACAGGGGCGACTATGGCTACACCTTC
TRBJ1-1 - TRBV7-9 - CASSLVRNTEAFF TGTGCCAGCAGCTTAGTTCGGAACACTGAAGCTTTCTTT
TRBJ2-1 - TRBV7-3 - CASSPDRLANEQFF TGTGCCAGCAGCCCCGACAGGTTGGCCAATGAGCAGTTCTTC
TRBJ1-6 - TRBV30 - CAWGQGNSPLHF TGTGCCTGGGGGCAGGGGAATTCACCCCTCCACTTT
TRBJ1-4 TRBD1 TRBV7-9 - CASSLRQGLEKLFF TGTGCCAGCAGCCTCCGACAGGGGTTAGAGAAACTGTTTTTT
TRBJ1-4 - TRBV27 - CASSLARGIATNEKLFF TGTGCCAGCAGTTTAGCCAGGGGAATTGCAACTAATGAAAAACTGTTTTTT
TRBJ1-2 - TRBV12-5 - CASGLGWGRDYGYTF TGTGCTAGTGGTTTGGGGTGGGGCAGGGACTATGGCTACACCTTC
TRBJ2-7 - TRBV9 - CASSRSQWQGGSYEQYF TGTGCCAGCAGCCGTAGTCAATGGCAGGGGGGCTCCTACGAGCAGTACTTC